This paragraph covers one TCR beta chain sequence. Naive CD8 cells comprised CD45RO-negative, CCR7-positively selected cells, excluding terminally differentiated effector memory CD45RA+ cells. This specimen belongs to a study of shared clonotypes between healthy human individuals. CDR1 and CDR2 from the germline V gene are LNHDA and SQIVND (reference sequence). V shed 4 bases, J shed 3 bases, and the junction held 13 bases outside the gene matches. The CDR3 has 19 amino acids. This table comes from immunoSEQ multiplex PCR, and its TCRdb copy is limited to in-frame clones, with some not included. This sample has roughly 1,800,000 clones, with just under 95% found just once.

The TCR was taken from a man younger than 30 in good health. The chain couples TRBV19 to TRBJ2-6; 9 bases fit TRBD1. What was sequenced was naive CD8+ T cells sorted from blood. CDR3 sequence reads: CASSKKTGGPSGGANVLTF. CDR3 sequence (DNA): TGTGCCAGTAGTAAGAAGACAGGGGGTCCCTCGGGTGGGGCCAACGTCCTGACTTTC. The entire variable domain, with the rest obtained from reference TRBV19 and TRBJ2-6, is as follows: DGGITQSPKYLFRKEGQNVTLSCEQNLNHDAMYWYRQDPGQGLRLIYYSQIVNDFQKGDIAEGYSVSREKKESFPLTVTSAQKNPTAFYLCASSKKTGGPSGGANVLTFGAGSRLTVL.